One TCR beta chain is described in this entry. The target antigen is unknown. The data belong to a study of monozygotic twins with inflammatory bowel disease. Overall study findings and caveats: IBD patients, compared with healthy twins, shared fewer clonotypes with others (especially with disease activity).

Per the germline V gene, CDR1 is LGHNA and CDR2 is YSLEER. This CDR3 region has 15 residues. Each TCR library consumed 3,500 to 4,500 ng of total RNA. Molecular identifiers with 6-nucleotide sample barcodes were added during cDNA synthesis via template switching. TCRdb re-called the 5' RACE reads and shows each CDR3 protein once, DNA omitted. The sample totals fewer than 450,000 distinct CDR3 sequences. This chain joins TRBV4-3 and TRBJ2-5; TCRdb names TRBD1, which stays unverified in the absence of DNA. The sequenced sample consisted of blood. The sequence derives from a human donor with ulcerative colitis or Crohn's disease, or a healthy co-twin of an affected twin (not recorded which). CDR3 sequence reads: CASSHIGSGEETQYF.